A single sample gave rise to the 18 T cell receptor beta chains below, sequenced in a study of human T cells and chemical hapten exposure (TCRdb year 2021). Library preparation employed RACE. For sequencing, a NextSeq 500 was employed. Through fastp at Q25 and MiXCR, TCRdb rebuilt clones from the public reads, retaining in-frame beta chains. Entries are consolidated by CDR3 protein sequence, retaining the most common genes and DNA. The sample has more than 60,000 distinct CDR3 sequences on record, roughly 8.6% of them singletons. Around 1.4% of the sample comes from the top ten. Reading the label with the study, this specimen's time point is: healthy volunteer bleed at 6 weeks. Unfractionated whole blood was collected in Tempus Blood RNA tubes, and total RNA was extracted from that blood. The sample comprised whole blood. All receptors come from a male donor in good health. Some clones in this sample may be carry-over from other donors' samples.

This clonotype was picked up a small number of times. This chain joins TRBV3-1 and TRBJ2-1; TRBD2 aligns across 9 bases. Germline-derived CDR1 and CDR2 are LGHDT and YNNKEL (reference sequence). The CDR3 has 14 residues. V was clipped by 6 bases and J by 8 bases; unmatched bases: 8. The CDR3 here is CASSRSGGRDEQFF. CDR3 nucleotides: TGTGCCAGCAGTCGTAGCGGGGGCAGGGATGAGCAGTTCTTC.

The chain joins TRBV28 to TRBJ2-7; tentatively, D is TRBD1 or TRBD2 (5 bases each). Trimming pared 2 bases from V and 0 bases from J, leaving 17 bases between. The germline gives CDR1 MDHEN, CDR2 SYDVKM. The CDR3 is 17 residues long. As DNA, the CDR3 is TGTGCCAGCAGTTTAACCCGGGACCTCGCATCCTCCTACGAGCAGTACTTC. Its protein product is CASSLTRDLASSYEQYF.

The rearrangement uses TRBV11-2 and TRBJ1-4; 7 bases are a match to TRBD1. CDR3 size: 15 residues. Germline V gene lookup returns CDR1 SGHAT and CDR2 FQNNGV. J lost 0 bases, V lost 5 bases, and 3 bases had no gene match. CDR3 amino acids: CASSRGTATNEKLFF. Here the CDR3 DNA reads TGTGCCAGCAGCCGCGGGACAGCAACTAATGAAAAACTGTTTTTT.

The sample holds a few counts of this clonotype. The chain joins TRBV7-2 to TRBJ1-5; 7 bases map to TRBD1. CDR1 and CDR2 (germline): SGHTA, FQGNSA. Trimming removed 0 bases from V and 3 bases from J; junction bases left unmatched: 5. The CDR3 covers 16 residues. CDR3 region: CASSLAGTVSNQPQHF. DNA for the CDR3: TGTGCCAGCAGCTTAGCAGGGACAGTGTCCAATCAGCCCCAGCATTTT.

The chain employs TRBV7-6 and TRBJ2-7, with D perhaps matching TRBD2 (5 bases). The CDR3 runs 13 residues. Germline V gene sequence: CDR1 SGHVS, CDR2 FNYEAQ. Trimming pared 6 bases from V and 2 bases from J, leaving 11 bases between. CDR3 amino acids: CASSLPGTYEQYF. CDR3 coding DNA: TGTGCCAGCAGTTTACCGGGGACCTACGAGCAGTACTTC.

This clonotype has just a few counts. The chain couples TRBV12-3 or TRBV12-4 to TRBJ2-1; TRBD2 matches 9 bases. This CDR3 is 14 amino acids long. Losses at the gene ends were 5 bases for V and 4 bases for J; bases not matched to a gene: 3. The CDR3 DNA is TGTGCCAGCAGTCTTAGCGGGAGTTACAATGAGCAGTTCTTC. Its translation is CASSLSGSYNEQFF.

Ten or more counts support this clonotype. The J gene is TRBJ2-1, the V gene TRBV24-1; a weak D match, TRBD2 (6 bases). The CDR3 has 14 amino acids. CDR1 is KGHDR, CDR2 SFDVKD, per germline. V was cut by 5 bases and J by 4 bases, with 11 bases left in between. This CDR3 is CATSAGSSYNEQFF. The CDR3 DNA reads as TGTGCCACCAGTGCCGGGAGTTCATACAATGAGCAGTTCTTC.

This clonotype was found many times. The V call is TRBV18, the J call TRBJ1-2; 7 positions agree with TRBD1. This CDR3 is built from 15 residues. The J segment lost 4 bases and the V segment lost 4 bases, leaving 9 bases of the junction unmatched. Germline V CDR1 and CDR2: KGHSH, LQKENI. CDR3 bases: TGTGCCAGCTCACTCGGACAGGCAGGAAGCTATGGCTACACCTTC. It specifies CASSLGQAGSYGYTF.

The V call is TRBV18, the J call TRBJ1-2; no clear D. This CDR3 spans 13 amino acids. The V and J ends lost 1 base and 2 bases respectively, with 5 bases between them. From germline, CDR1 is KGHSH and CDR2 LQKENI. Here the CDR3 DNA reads TGTGCCAGCTCACCACAGGTGAACTATGGCTACACCTTC. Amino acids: CASSPQVNYGYTF.

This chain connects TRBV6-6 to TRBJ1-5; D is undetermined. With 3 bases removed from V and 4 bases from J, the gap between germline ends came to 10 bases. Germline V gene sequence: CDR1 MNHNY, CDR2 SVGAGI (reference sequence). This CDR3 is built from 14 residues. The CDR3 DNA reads TGTGCCAGCAGTTATTTAGGAGTTAATCAGCCCCAGCATTTT. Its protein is CASSYLGVNQPQHF.

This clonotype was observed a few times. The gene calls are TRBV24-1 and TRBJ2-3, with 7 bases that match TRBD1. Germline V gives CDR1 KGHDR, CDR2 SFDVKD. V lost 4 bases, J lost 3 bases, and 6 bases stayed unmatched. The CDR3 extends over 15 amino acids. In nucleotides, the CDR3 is TGTGCCACCAGTGAACGAGGGGGCCGAACAGATACGCAGTATTTT. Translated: CATSERGGRTDTQYF.

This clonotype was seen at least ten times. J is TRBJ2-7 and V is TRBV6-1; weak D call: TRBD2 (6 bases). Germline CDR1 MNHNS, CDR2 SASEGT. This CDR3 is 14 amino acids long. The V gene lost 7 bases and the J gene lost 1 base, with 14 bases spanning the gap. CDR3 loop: CASTTGGPSYEQYF. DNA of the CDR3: TGTGCCAGCACCACCGGGGGACCTTCCTACGAGCAGTACTTC.

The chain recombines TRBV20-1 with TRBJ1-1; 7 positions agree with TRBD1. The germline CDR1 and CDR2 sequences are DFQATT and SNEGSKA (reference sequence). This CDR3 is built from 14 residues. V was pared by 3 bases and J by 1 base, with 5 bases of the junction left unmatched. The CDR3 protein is CSASRTGTNTEAFF. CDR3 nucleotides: TGCAGTGCTAGCCGGACAGGTACGAACACTGAAGCTTTCTTT.

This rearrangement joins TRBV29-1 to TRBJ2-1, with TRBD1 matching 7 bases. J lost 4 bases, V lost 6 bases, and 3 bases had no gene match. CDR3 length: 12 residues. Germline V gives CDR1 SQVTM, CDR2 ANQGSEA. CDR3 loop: CSVGTVYNEQFF. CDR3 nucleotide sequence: TGCAGCGTGGGGACAGTTTACAATGAGCAGTTCTTC.

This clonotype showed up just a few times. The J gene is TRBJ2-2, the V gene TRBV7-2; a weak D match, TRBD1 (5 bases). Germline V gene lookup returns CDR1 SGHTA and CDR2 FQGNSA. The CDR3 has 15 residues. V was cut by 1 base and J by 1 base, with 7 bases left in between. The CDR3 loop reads CASSLGQLNTGELFF. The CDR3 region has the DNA TGTGCCAGCAGCTTAGGACAGCTGAACACCGGGGAGCTGTTTTTT.

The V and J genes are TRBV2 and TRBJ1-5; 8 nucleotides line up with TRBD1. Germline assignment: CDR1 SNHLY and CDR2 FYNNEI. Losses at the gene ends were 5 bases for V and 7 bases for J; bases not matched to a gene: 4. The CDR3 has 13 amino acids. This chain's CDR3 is CASSQGAEQPQHF. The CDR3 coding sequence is TGTGCCAGCAGTCAGGGGGCGGAACAGCCCCAGCATTTT.

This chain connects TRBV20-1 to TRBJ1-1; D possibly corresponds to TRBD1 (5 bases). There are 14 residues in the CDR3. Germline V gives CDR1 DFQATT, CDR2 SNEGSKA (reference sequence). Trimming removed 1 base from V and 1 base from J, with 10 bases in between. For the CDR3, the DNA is TGCAGTGCTAGAGGGGGCGGAGCGAACACTGAAGCTTTCTTT. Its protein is CSARGGGANTEAFF.

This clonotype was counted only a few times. This chain's CDR3 is CATSGQKQPQHF. DNA for the CDR3: TGTGCCACCAGTGGACAGAAGCAGCCCCAGCATTTT. J is TRBJ1-5 and V is TRBV24-1; D may be TRBD1 (5 bases). Germline CDR1 and CDR2: KGHDR and SFDVKD. V lost 5 bases and J lost 7, with 8 bases in between. The CDR3 consists of 12 residues.